This T cell receptor beta chain was recorded in a study of shared clonotypes between healthy human individuals (dated by TCRdb to 2019 to 2021). Looking at the study overall: The cohort included a few men and a couple of women between 18 and 49 years of age. To increase sequencing depth and limit assay-specific biases, different laboratories used diverse techniques to prepare libraries and sequence TCR repertoires. Each donor's leukapheresis produced roughly between about 0.9 and 9.5 billion PBMCs. The study deeply sequenced blood TCR repertoires of five healthy adults to estimate repertoire size and the extent of clonotype sharing between individuals. Broad study findings and their caveats: Because the study included only a small number of donors, the genetic and exposure-history diversity represented was limited. Based on pairwise subsampling, the degree of clonotype sharing among donors was expected to be affected by sequencing depth. Sampling was limited to blood, and TCR repertoires in tissue likely differ from TCR repertoires in blood.

The germline V gene supplies CDR1 MGHDK and CDR2 SYGVNS. Ends trimmed: V by 4 bases, J by 5 bases; bases unmatched to a gene: 8. The CDR3 runs 17 residues from the cysteine to the phenylalanine. Only the CDR3 portion is preserved as DNA: 51 bases, with reading frame beginning at the first base. TCR CDR3 regions were amplified from genomic DNA by multiplex PCR using the deep immunoSEQ assay. Genomic DNA extracted from each cell subset was distributed evenly over all wells of several immunoSEQ 96-well plates, and each plate served as one replicate. For unsorted PBMC, each replicate PCR was loaded with approximately 300 ng genomic DNA, equivalent to about 30,000 T cell genomes. Ten immunoSEQ deep assay plates were used to sequence unsorted PBMC genomic DNA. Purified libraries were measured with a Qubit 3.0 fluorometer, size-checked on a Bioanalyzer 2100, and measured again with the KAPA Library Quantification kit. A separate single-read 150-cycle Illumina NextSeq 550 flow cell was used to sequence each immunoSEQ 96-well plate. Per the source publication's procedure: Because only junctional sequences without quality scores were contained in the immunoSEQ output, filtering matching that applied to full-length reads could not be performed. Sequences were annotated with PyIR, a Python wrapper for IgBLAST v1.9, using IMGT germline references to assign V/J genes and CDR3. Reads were removed for weak V/J assignments (E-value above 1e-6), missing CDR3, stop codons, out-of-frame junctions, or ambiguous translated residues. A V3J clonotype was defined by an identical inferred V gene, J gene, and CDR3 amino acid sequence. To compute the percentage overlap between repertoires, the number of shared unique clonotypes was divided by the size of the smaller repertoire. Richness of each repertoire was evaluated using RTK rarefaction, the Chao1 estimator, and Recon v2.1 estimates of unobserved clonotypes. TCRdb's version of the immuneACCESS table is confined to in-frame rearrangements and falls short of the full clone set. An unresolved V gene accounts for under half of the shortfall where checked; the remainder is of unknown origin. Clone size and V and J calls were adopted from that table, with D and trimming inferred from the DNA. Here the sample has some 510,000 clones; around 79% occur a single time. The ten largest clones capture 13% of the sample.

About this clone: This clone's antigen is unknown. The record has no base qualities; no much larger clone is one base away.

Healthy HIV-negative adults with no recently reported acute infections or vaccinations were included as donors. Every donor was a Caucasian adult residing in Nashville, Tennessee, USA. For unsorted samples, about 90 million PBMCs were counted, and genomic DNA was extracted using the QIAamp DNA Blood Mini kit. After blood collection by leukapheresis, PBMCs were isolated using Ficoll-Histopaque density gradient centrifugation and then cryopreserved in the vapor phase of liquid nitrogen. Sequencing was carried out using PBMCs. This chain is built from TRBV25-1 and TRBJ2-5; TRBD2 fits 15 bases in the junction. The source of this sequence is a woman in her thirties or forties in good health. Some clones in this sample may be carry-over from other donors' samples. The CDR3 amino acid sequence is: CASSAGLAGGPGETQYF. The nucleotides read TGTGCCAGCAGTGCCGGACTAGCGGGAGGGCCTGGCGAGACCCAGTACTTC. Supplemented by the reference TRBV25-1 and TRBJ2-5 proteins around the CDR3, the complete variable domain is EADIYQTPRYLVIGTGKKITLECSQTMGHDKMYWYQQDPGMELHLIHYSYGVNSTEKGDLSSESTVSRIRTEHFPLTLESARPSHTSQYLCASSAGLAGGPGETQYFGPGTRLLVL.